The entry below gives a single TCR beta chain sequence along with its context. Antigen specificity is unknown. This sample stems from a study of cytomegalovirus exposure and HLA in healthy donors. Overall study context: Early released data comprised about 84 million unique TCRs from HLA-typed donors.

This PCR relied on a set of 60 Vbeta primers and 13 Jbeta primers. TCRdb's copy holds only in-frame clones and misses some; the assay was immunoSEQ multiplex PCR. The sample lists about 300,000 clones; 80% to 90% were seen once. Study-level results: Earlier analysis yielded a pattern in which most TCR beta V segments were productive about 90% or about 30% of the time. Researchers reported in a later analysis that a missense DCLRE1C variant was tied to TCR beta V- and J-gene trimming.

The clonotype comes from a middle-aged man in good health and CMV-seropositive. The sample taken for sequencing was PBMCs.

CDR3 sequence: CASSPTSSKMDEQFF. DNA of the CDR3: TGTGCCAGCAGCCCGACGTCTAGCAAGATGGATGAGCAGTTCTTC. The chain employs TRBV7-3 and TRBJ2-1, with D perhaps TRBD2 (5 bases). Germline CDR1 and CDR2: SGHTA and FQGTGA. The CDR3 contains 15 residues. Trimming left V 5 bases short and J 8 bases short, with 19 bases between.